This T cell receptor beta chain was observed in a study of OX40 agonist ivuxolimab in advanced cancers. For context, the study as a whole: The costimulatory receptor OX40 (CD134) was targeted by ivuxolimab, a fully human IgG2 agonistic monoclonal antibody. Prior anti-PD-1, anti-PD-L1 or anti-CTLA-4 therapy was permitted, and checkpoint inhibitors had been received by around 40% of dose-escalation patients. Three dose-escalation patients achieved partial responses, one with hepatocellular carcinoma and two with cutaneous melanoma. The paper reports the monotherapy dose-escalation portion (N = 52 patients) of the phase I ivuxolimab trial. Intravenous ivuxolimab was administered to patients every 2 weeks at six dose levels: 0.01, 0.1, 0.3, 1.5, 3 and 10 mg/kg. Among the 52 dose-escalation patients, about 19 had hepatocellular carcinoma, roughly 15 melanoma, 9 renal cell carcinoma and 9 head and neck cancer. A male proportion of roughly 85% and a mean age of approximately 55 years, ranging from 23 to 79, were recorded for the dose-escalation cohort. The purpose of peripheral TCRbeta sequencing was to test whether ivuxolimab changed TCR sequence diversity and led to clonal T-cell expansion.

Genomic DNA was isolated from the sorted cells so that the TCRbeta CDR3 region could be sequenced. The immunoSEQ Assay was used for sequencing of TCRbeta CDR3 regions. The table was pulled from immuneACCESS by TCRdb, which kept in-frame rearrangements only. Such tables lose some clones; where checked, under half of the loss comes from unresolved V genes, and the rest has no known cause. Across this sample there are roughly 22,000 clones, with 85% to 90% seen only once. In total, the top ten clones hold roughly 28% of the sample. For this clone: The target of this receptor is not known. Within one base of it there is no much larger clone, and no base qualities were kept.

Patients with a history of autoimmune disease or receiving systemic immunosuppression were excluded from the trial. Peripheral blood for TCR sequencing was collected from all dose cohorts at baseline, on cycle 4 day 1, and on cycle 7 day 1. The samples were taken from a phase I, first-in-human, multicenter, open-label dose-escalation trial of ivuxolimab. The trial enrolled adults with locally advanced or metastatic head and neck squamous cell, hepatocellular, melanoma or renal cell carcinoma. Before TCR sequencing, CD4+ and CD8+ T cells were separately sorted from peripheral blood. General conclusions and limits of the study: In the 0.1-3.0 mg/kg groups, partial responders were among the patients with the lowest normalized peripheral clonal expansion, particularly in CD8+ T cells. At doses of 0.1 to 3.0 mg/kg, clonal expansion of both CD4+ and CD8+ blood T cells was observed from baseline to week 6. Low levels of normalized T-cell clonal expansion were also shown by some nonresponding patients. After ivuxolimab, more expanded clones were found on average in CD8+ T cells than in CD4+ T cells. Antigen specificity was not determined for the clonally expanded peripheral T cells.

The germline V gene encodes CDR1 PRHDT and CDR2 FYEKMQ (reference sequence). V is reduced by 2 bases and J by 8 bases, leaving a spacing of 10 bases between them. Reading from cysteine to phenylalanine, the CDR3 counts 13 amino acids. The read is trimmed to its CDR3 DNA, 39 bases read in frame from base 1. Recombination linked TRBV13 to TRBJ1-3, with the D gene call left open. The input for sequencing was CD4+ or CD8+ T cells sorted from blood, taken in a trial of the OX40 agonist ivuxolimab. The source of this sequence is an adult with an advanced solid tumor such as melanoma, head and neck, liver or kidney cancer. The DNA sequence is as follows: TGTGCCAGCAGCTTATATTCCGGTCACACCATATATTTT. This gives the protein CASSLYSGHTIYF.